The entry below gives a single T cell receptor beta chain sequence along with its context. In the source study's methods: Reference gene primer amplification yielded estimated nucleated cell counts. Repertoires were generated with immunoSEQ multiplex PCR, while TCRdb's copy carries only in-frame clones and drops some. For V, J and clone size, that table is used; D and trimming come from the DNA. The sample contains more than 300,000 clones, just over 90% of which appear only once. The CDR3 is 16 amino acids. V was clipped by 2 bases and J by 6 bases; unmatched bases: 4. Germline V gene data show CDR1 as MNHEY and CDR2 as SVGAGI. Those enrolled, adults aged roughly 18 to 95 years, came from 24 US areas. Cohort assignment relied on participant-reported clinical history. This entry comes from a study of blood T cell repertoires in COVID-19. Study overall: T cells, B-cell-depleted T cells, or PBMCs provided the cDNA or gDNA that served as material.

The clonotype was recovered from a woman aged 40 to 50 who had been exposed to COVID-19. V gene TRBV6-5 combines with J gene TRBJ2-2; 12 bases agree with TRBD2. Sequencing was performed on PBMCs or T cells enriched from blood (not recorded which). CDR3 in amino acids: CASSYPSSGGAGELFF. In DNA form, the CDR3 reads TGTGCCAGCAGTTACCCATCTAGCGGGGGGGCCGGGGAGCTGTTTTTT.